Below, 16 T cell receptor beta chains from the same sample are listed, as sequenced in a study. TCRdb itself ran the 5' RACE reads through MiXCR, one entry per CDR3 protein. Of some 30,000 distinct CDR3 sequences listed, roughly 24% are singletons. Source material: naive CD4+ T cells sorted from a lymph node. Subset specified: naive CD4+ T cells, CD4+CD45RA+CD25-. The origin of the receptors is a female donor with breast cancer.

This clonotype was found a few times. This sequence joins TRBV2 and TRBJ1-2; possibly TRBD1 for D (5 bases). Germline-derived CDR1 and CDR2 are SNHLY and FYNNEI. CDR3 length: 13 amino acids. V was pared by 3 bases and J by 7 bases, with 12 bases between. The CDR3, as DNA: TGTGCCAGCAGTGAGGGTCAGGGAGGTGGCTACACCTTC. Translating gives CASSEGQGGGYTF. Full variable domain (remainder filled in from reference TRBV2 and TRBJ1-2): EPEVTQTPSHQVTQMGQEVILRCVPISNHLYFYWYRQILGQKVEFLVSFYNNEISEKSEIFDDQFSVERPDGSNFTLKIRSTKLEDSAMYFCASSEGQGGGYTFGSGTRLTVV.

This sequence joins TRBV20-1 and TRBJ2-7; D is perhaps TRBD2 (5 bases). CDR1 DFQATT and CDR2 SNEGSKA come from the germline V gene (reference sequence). The CDR3 is made up of 13 amino acids. Between the trimmed V and J ends, which lost 3 bases and 4 bases, there was a span of 13 bases. CDR3 region: CSASPPGTYEQYF. In DNA form, the CDR3 reads TGCAGTGCTAGTCCCCCGGGAACGTACGAGCAGTACTTC.

This chain links TRBV5-1 with TRBJ2-3; 8 bases are a match to TRBD2. V gave up 4 bases and J gave up 3 bases; unmatched junction bases: 13. CDR3 length: 17 residues. Germline loops: CDR1 SGHRS, CDR2 YFSETQ. The CDR3 spells CASSPFGSGRRTDTQYF. CDR3 nucleotide sequence: TGCGCCAGCAGCCCCTTCGGGAGCGGGAGAAGGACAGATACGCAGTATTTT.

This chain connects TRBV27 to TRBJ1-6; TRBD1 aligns across 7 bases. J gave up 5 bases and V 8 bases, and 15 bases lay outside the gene matches. Germline values: CDR1 MNHEY, CDR2 SMNVEV (reference sequence). The CDR3 is 17 amino acids. CDR3 in DNA: TGTGCCAGCCTTGACAGGGCCGGACAGCTAAATAATTCACCCCTCCACTTT. It yields the protein CASLDRAGQLNNSPLHF.

This clonotype has a single count. This chain links TRBV7-9 with TRBJ2-3; D gene uncertain. The germline V gene has CDR1 SEHNR and CDR2 FQNEAQ (reference sequence). The CDR3 totals 14 residues. Trimming took 8 bases from V and 4 from J, leaving 16 bases between them. CDR3: CASSSGVEPDTQYF. CDR3 coding DNA: TGTGCCAGCTCTTCGGGCGTGGAGCCAGATACGCAGTATTTT.

The chain couples TRBV6-1 to TRBJ2-1; D might be TRBD2 (6 bases). This CDR3 region has 15 residues. V was pared by 4 bases and J by 3 bases, with 13 bases between. Germline lookup yields CDR1 MNHNS and CDR2 SASEGT. CDR3 DNA sequence: TGTGCCAGCAGTGGTCGGGGGTTGCGCTACAATGAGCAGTTCTTC. This gives the protein CASSGRGLRYNEQFF.

The rearrangement links TRBV4-1 to TRBJ2-1, with 9 bases lining up with TRBD1. The CDR3 sequence is 16 residues long. Germline V gene sequence: CDR1 MGHRA, CDR2 YSYEKL. Trimming removed 2 bases from V and 8 bases from J; junction bases left unmatched: 10. The CDR3 spells CASSQSPGQGFHEQFF. CDR3 nucleotide sequence: TGCGCCAGCAGCCAAAGTCCGGGACAGGGATTCCATGAGCAGTTCTTC.

The rearrangement links TRBV5-6 to TRBJ2-1; 8 bases match TRBD1. With 2 bases clipped from V and 1 base from J, the junction kept 5 bases outside the gene matches. The CDR3 sequence is 16 residues long. Looked up from germline, CDR1 is SGHDT and CDR2 is YYEEEE. CDR3 sequence: CASSLPGQVSYNEQFF. The CDR3 DNA follows: TGTGCCAGCAGCTTACCGGGACAGGTATCCTACAATGAGCAGTTCTTC. Variable domain in full (rest from reference TRBV5-6 and TRBJ2-1): DAGVTQSPTHLIKTRGQQVTLRCSPKSGHDTVSWYQQALGQGPQFIFQYYEEEERQRGNFPDRFSGHQFPNYSSELNVNALLLGDSALYLCASSLPGQVSYNEQFFGPGTRLTVL.

Turning to this clonotype: In this CDR3 the conserved last residue, phenylalanine or tryptophan, is missing, so a read error is likely. The J gene is TRBJ1-1, the V gene TRBV6-5; D may be TRBD1 (5 bases). Germline V gives CDR1 MNHEY, CDR2 SVGAGI. The ends were cut back, 2 bases at V and 7 bases at J, with 14 bases in the middle. The CDR3 sequence is 14 residues long. The CDR3: CASSYGGGRGEAFI. CDR3 coding DNA: TGTGCCAGCAGTTACGGGGGAGGGCGGGGTGAAGCTTTCATT.

This clonotype is judged medium-sized. The gene calls are TRBV6-5 and TRBJ1-2; D is unclear. Trimming took off 0 bases at V and 4 bases at J, with 15 bases between the two ends. The germline V gene has CDR1 MNHEY and CDR2 SVGAGI. The CDR3 runs to 16 residues. The CDR3: CASSYSMLGLGYGYTF. The CDR3 nucleotides are TGTGCCAGCAGTTACTCGATGCTGGGTTTAGGCTATGGCTACACCTTC.

There are a few counts of this clonotype. CDR3 in DNA: TGCGCCAGCAGCTCCGGACTAGCGGGGGACACAGATACGCAGTATTTT. Protein: CASSSGLAGDTDTQYF. V gene TRBV5-1 combines with J gene TRBJ2-3; 13 bases fit TRBD2. CDR1 is SGHRS, CDR2 YFSETQ, per germline. The junction had 3 bases not matched to a gene; V was cut back by 3 bases and J by 2 bases. The CDR3 extends over 16 amino acids.

This clonotype has just a few counts. The J gene is TRBJ2-3, the V gene TRBV14; 8 bases agree with TRBD2. The germline CDR1 and CDR2 sequences are SGHDN and FVKESK. The CDR3 runs to 14 residues. Losses at the gene ends were 4 bases for V and 6 bases for J; bases not matched to a gene: 6. The CDR3 bases are TGTGCCAGCAGCCCCGGGGGGGCAGGGGATACGCAGTATTTT. It is translated as CASSPGGAGDTQYF.

This clonotype was observed a single time. The chain combines TRBV12-3 or TRBV12-4 with TRBJ2-7, with TRBD1 matching over 8 bases. V was clipped by 3 bases and J by 6 bases; unmatched bases: 7. The length of the CDR3 is 14 residues. The CDR3, as DNA: TGTGCCAGCAGTTTTATCGGACAGGGTATCGAGCAGTACTTC. Translated, it gives CASSFIGQGIEQYF.

This clonotype was counted many times. The CDR3 coding sequence is TGTGCCAGCAGGATCAGGGGGCACTACGAGCAGTACTTC. Protein sequence: CASRIRGHYEQYF. J is TRBJ2-7 and V is TRBV2; 8 nucleotides agree with TRBD1. The junction had 4 bases not matched to a gene; V was cut back by 6 bases and J by 3 bases. The CDR3 has 13 residues. Germline V gene sequence: CDR1 SNHLY, CDR2 FYNNEI.

This clonotype turned up a few times. The genes are TRBV12-3 or TRBV12-4 and TRBJ2-3, with D perhaps given as TRBD1 or TRBD2 (7 bases each). Between the trimmed V and J ends, which lost 7 bases and 5 bases, there was a span of 16 bases. This CDR3 spans 14 amino acids. The CDR3 DNA follows: TGTGCCAGCACCGCGACAGGGAGGGAAGATACGCAGTATTTT. As protein: CASTATGREDTQYF.

As regards this clonotype: A much larger clone sits a single nucleotide away, making a read error possible. The chain is built from TRBV18 and TRBJ1-1; 7 nucleotides line up with TRBD1. Per the germline V gene, CDR1 is KGHSH and CDR2 is LQKENI. After removal of 4 bases from V and 4 bases from J, the junction contained 9 bases not matched to a gene. This CDR3 has 15 amino acids. The CDR3 nucleotides read TGTGCCAGCTCACGGGAGTCAGGGGGGAGCACTGAAGCTTTCTTT. It yields the protein CASSRESGGSTEAFF.